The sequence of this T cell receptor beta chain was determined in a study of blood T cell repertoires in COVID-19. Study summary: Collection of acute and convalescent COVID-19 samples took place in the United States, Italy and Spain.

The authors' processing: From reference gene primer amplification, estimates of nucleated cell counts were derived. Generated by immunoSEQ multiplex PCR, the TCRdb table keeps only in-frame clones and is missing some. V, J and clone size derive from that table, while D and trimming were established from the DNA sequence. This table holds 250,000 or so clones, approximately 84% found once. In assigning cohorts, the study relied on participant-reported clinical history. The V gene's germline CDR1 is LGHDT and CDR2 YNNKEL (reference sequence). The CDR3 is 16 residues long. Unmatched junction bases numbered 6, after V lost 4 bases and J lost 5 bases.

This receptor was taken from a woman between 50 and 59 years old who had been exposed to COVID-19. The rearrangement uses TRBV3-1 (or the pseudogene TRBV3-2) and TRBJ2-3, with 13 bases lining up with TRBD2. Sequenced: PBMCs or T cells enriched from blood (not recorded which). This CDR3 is CASSRTSGGAGDTQYF. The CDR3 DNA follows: TGTGCCAGCAGCCGCACTAGCGGGGGGGCCGGAGATACGCAGTATTTT.